One sample yielded the 11 T cell receptor beta chains listed below, sequenced in a study of shared clonotypes between healthy human individuals. Naive-designated CD8 cells lacked CD45RO, were positively enriched for CCR7, and omitted terminally differentiated effector memory CD45RA+ cells. Using immunoSEQ multiplex PCR, the repertoire was profiled, and TCRdb retains in-frame clones only, with some absent. This table holds 2 million or so clones, about 95% found once. Sequencing input: naive CD8+ T cells sorted from blood. The receptors come from a man younger than 35 in good health.

The gene calls are TRBV27 and TRBJ1-2; no firm D call. The V end was cut by 4 bases, the J end by 0 bases, with 12 bases between. The length of the CDR3 is 15 residues. Germline-derived CDR1 and CDR2 are MNHEY and SMNVEV (reference sequence). As DNA, the CDR3 is TGTGCCAGCAGTTCAATCGGGGAAGCTAACTATGGCTACACCTTC. Protein: CASSSIGEANYGYTF.

The chain carries TRBV19 and TRBJ2-2, with D perhaps being TRBD1 or TRBD2 (5 bases each). This CDR3 is 15 amino acids long. From germline, CDR1 is LNHDA and CDR2 SQIVND (reference sequence). The ends were cut back, 5 bases at V and 4 bases at J, with 14 bases in the middle. The CDR3 loop is CASSFRDLVTGELFF. CDR3 bases: TGTGCCAGTAGTTTTCGGGACCTGGTCACCGGGGAGCTGTTTTTT.

The CDR3 is CASSLDRTEETQYF. Written as DNA, the CDR3 is TGTGCCAGCAGTTTAGACAGGACAGAAGAGACCCAGTACTTC. This sequence joins TRBV28 and TRBJ2-5; TRBD1 is a possible D gene (6 bases). The germline V gene encodes CDR1 MDHEN and CDR2 SYDVKM. This CDR3 contains 14 residues. Trimming took off 2 bases at V and 3 bases at J, with 10 bases between the two ends.

This clone came up once. The V and J genes are TRBV29-1 and TRBJ2-7; 8 nucleotides align to TRBD2. There are 13 residues in the CDR3. V shed 7 bases and J 1 base; nucleotides not matched to a gene: 6. Germline V gives CDR1 SQVTM, CDR2 ANQGSEA. The CDR3 nucleotides are TGCAGCGCCCGGGGGGGAGAGTCCTACGAGCAGTACTTC. Its translation: CSARGGESYEQYF.

Details on this clone: In the same sample, other DNA sequences code for this CDR3. CDR3 in amino acids: CASSLGQGATGELFF. Written as DNA, the CDR3 is TGTGCCAGCAGCTTAGGTCAGGGGGCGACCGGGGAGCTGTTTTTT. The chain employs TRBV7-9 and TRBJ2-2, with 8 bases aligning to TRBD1. This CDR3 spans 15 amino acids. CDR1 and CDR2 (germline): SEHNR, FQNEAQ (reference sequence). Unmatched junction bases numbered 3, after V lost 1 base and J lost 5 bases.

The genes are TRBV5-1 and TRBJ2-1, with D perhaps TRBD2 (7 bases). Germline-derived CDR1 and CDR2 are SGHRS and YFSETQ. The CDR3 contains 15 residues. Trimming left V 2 bases short and J 3 bases short, with 12 bases between. The CDR3 sequence: CASSFRGALYNEQFF. The CDR3 coding sequence is TGCGCCAGCAGCTTCCGGGGGGCCCTCTACAATGAGCAGTTCTTC.

The chain is built from TRBV7-9 and TRBJ1-2; 9 nucleotides match TRBD1. With V trimmed by 6 bases and J by 2 bases, 1 base remained unmatched. CDR1 SEHNR and CDR2 FQNEAQ come from the germline V gene (reference sequence). The length of the CDR3 is 13 residues. CDR3 protein: CASRGQGNYGYTF. In DNA, the CDR3 is TGTGCCAGCAGAGGACAGGGGAACTATGGCTACACCTTC.

In this sample, this clone turned up once. The chain couples TRBV11-2 to TRBJ1-2; 7 bases agree with TRBD1. V was clipped by 5 bases and J by 4 bases; unmatched bases: 10. Germline assignment: CDR1 SGHAT and CDR2 FQNNGV. The CDR3 consists of 15 residues. In DNA, the CDR3 is TGTGCCAGCAGCCACCCCATTCCAGGGGGCTATGGCTACACCTTC. It translates to CASSHPIPGGYGYTF.

The chain employs TRBV27 and TRBJ2-5; D is unclear. CDR3 length: 14 amino acids. Trimming stripped 6 bases from V and 5 bases from J, with 16 bases between. Germline V gene data show CDR1 as MNHEY and CDR2 as SMNVEV (reference sequence). CDR3 nucleotides: TGTGCCAGCAGCACCGACGCAATGAGGGAGACCCAGTACTTC. Amino acids: CASSTDAMRETQYF.

The gene calls are TRBV7-8 and TRBJ2-7, with D maybe TRBD1 (12 bases). This CDR3 contains 18 residues. Per the germline V gene, CDR1 is SGHVS and CDR2 is FQNEAQ. Trimming shortened V by 0 bases and J by 6 bases, and 24 bases separated the two germline ends. The CDR3 bases are TGTGCCAGCAGCTTAGCGGGACAGGGGGCTAGCGGGAGGACCGAGCAGTACTTC. It specifies CASSLAGQGASGRTEQYF.

The rearrangement joins TRBV5-6 to TRBJ1-5; possible D gene TRBD1, 6 bases. V gave up 4 bases and J gave up 5 bases, with 13 bases separating them. The germline gives CDR1 SGHDT, CDR2 YYEEEE. This CDR3 comprises 14 residues. The CDR3 sequence is CASSIRTDYQPQHF. Written as DNA, the CDR3 is TGTGCCAGCAGCATTCGGACAGACTATCAGCCCCAGCATTTT.